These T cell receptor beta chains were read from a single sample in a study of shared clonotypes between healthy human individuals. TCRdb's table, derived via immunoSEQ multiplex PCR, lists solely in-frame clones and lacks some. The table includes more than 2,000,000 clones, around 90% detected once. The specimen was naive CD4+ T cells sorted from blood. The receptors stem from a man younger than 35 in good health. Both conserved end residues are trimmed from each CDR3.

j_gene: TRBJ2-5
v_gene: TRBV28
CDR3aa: ASSWGRGETQY

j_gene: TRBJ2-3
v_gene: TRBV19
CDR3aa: ASSRNGDTQY

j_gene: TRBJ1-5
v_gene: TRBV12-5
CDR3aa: ASGWGRDSNQPQH

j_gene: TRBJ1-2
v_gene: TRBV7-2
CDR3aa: ASSLAPRNNYGYT

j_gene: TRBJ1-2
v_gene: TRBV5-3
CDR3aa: ARSLGGWTENYGYT

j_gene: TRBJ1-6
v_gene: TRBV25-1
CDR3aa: ASKLMSSDSLH

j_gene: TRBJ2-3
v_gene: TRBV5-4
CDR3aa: ASSLSGMSTDTQY

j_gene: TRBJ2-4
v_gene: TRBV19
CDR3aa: ASSMPELAKNIQY

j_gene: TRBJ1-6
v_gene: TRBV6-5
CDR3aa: ASSPTRGNSPLH

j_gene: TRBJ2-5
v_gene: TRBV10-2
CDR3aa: ASGLAGSQETQY

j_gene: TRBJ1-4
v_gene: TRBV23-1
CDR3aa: ASRFSENEKLF

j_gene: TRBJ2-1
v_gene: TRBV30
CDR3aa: AWSGKDEQF

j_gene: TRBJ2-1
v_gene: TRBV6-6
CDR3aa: ASRAERSSYNEQF

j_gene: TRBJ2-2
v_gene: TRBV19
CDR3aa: AGRLAGTGELF

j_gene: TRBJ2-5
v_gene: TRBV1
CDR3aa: TSAPPRGRQETQY

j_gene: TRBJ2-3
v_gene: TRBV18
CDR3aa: ASSPPGTPGDTQY

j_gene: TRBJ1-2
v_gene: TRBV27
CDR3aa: ASRIRDTGRNYGYT

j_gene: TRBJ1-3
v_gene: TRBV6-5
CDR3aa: ASSRTGGGDTIY

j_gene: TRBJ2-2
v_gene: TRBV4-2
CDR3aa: ASSQIYIGLAGVTGELF

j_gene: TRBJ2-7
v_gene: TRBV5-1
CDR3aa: ASSLNGPTAYEQY

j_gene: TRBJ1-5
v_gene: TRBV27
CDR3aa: ARPLAKHSNQPQH

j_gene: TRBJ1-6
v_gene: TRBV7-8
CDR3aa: ASSIGLRGSYNSPLH

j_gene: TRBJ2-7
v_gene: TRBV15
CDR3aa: ATSTGTTSYEQY

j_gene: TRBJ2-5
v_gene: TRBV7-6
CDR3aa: ASSPAGVETQY

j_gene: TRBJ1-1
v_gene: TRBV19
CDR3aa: ASSIRPGNTEAF

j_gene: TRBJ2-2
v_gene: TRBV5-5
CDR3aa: ASSDGFTGELF

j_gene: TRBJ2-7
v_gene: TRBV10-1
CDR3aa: ASSASWNYPYEQY

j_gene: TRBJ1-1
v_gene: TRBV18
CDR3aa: ASSPGVTEAF

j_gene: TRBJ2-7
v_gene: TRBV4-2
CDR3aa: ASSPLGVASGSYEQY

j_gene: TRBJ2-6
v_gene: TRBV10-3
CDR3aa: ATVDGISSGANVLT

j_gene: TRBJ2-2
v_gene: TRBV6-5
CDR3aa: ASSYVQTNTGELF

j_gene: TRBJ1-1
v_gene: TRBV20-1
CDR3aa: SAMEDTEAF

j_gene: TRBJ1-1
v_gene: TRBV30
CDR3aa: AWMKGPAAEAF

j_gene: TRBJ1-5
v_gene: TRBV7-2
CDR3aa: ASSQTRNQPQH

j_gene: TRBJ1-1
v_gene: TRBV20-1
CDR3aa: SARSGTEAF

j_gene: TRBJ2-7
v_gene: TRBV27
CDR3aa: ASSLSRGQGYEQY